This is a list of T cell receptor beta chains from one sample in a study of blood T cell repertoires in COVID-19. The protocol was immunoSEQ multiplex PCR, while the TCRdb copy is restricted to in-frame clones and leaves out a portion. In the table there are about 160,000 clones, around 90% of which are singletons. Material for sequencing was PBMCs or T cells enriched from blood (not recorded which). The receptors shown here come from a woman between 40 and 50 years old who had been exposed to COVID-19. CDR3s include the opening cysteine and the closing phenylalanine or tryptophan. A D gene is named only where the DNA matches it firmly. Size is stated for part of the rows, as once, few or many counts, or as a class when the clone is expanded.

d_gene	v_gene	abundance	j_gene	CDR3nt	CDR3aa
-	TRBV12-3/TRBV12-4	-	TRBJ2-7	TGTGCCAGCAGTATCAGACAAAGCTACGAGCAGTACTTC	CASSIRQSYEQYF
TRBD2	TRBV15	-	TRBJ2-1	TGTGCCACCAGCAGATCCAGCGGGAGCACCGACAATGAGCAGTTCTTC	CATSRSSGSTDNEQFF
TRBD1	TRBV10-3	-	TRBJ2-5	TGTGCCATCAGGGGACAGGGGAAAGAGACCCAGTACTTC	CAIRGQGKETQYF
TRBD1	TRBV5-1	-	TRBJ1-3	TGCGCCAGCAGCTTGGGGGACAGGATCTTCGAAAACACCATATATTTT	CASSLGDRIFENTIYF
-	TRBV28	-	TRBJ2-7	TGTGCCAGTAGGAGCCTCCCCTACGAGCAGTACTTC	CASRSLPYEQYF
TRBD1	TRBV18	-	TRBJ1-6	TGTGCCAGCTCACCTAACGACAGGGGGCAAGGTTCACCCCTCCACTTT	CASSPNDRGQGSPLHF
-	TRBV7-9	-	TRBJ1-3	TGTGCCAGCAGCCCGGGAGGAAACACCATATATTTT	CASSPGGNTIYF
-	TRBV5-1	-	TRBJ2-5	TGCGCCAGCAGCGATAGCCAGGGGGAGACCCAGTACTTC	CASSDSQGETQYF
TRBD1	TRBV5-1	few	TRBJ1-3	TGCGCCAGCAGCCGGGACAGTACGAGCTCTGGAAACACCATATATTTT	CASSRDSTSSGNTIYF
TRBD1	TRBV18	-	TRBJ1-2	TGTGCCAGCTCACCGGGGGACAGTTCTGGCTACACCTTC	CASSPGDSSGYTF
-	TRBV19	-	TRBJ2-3	TGTGCCAGTAGTCTCCGCCAGGGGCTAATCACAGATACGCAGTATTTT	CASSLRQGLITDTQYF
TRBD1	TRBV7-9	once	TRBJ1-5	TGTGCCAGCAGCTTAGCGGACAGGGGGAATCAGCCCCAGCATTTT	CASSLADRGNQPQHF
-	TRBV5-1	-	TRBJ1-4	TGCGCCAGCAGCTTGGAGCCAGGGGCGGTTGAAAAACTGTTTTTT	CASSLEPGAVEKLFF
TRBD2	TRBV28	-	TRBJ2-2	TGTGCCAGCAGGCCGGGACTAGCGGGAACCGGGGAGCTGTTTTTT	CASRPGLAGTGELFF
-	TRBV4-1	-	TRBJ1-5	TGCGCCAGCAGCCAAGAGCCGGGGGTCAATCAGCCCCAGCATTTT	CASSQEPGVNQPQHF